Only a few counts were recorded for the clone carrying this TCR beta chain. Its antigen remains unknown. As diagnostic evidence, clinical symptoms, serum thyroxine, TRAb, thyroid ultrasound and orbital computed tomography were relied upon. This CDR3 is built from 12 residues. The germline V gene encodes CDR1 KGHSH and CDR2 LQKENI. Deletions cut 3 bases from V and 7 bases from J, with 9 bases between. The data were obtained in a study of Graves' ophthalmopathy and Graves' hyperthyroidism. Study-wide context: Researchers obtained peripheral blood at initial diagnosis, before any treatment had begun. General observations from the study: Ophthalmopathy versus stable hyperthyroidism: 13-signature model gave around 90% sensitivity, less than 82% specificity.

Amplifying from RNA transcripts, the study obtained TCR beta CDR3 regions. The authors performed first-round RT-PCR with HTBI primers and then a second-round multiplex PCR. Each CDR3 protein is one row after TCRdb ran MiXCR on the multiplex PCR reads. Of about half a million distinct CDR3 sequences listed, roughly an eighth are singletons. The source of this sequence is a woman between 25 and 40 years old with Graves' ophthalmopathy. This chain uses TRBV18 with TRBJ2-5; D not resolved. The specimen was blood. CDR3: CASSPPSGTQYF. CDR3 in DNA: TGTGCCAGCTCACCTCCCTCAGGGACCCAGTACTTC. The full variable domain, with the rest looked up from reference TRBV18 and TRBJ2-5, is NAGVMQNPRHLVRRRGQEARLRCSPMKGHSHVYWYRQLPEEGLKFMVYLQKENIIDESGMPKERFSAEFPKEGPSILRIQQVVRGDSAAYFCASSPPSGTQYFGPGTRLLVL.